The present TCR beta chain was sequenced within a study of OX40 agonist ivuxolimab in advanced cancers. Background on the whole study: Ivuxolimab was a fully human IgG2 agonistic monoclonal antibody targeting the costimulatory receptor OX40 (CD134). Partial responses occurred in three dose-escalation patients: two with cutaneous melanoma and one with hepatocellular carcinoma. Patients were allowed to have had prior anti-PD-1, anti-PD-L1 or anti-CTLA-4 therapy, and approximately 40% of the dose-escalation patients had previously received checkpoint inhibitors. The paper covers the monotherapy dose-escalation part of the phase I ivuxolimab trial, which included N ≈ 57 patients. Peripheral TCRbeta sequencing aimed to test whether ivuxolimab altered TCR sequence diversity and caused clonal T-cell expansion. Of the approximately 50 dose-escalation patients, hepatocellular carcinoma was present in approximately 20, melanoma in some 15, renal cell carcinoma in 9 and head and neck cancer in 9. Intravenous ivuxolimab was administered to patients every 2 weeks at six dose levels: 0.01, 0.1, 0.3, 1.5, 3 and 10 mg/kg. In the dose-escalation cohort, 82.7% of patients were male, and the mean age was roughly 60 years with a range of about 20 to 79. Results and caveats for the whole study, not just this receptor: After ivuxolimab, expanded clones were on average more numerous among CD8+ T cells than among CD4+ T cells. Clonal expansion of both CD4+ and CD8+ blood T cells was observed from baseline to week 6 at doses 0.1 to 3.0 mg/kg. In the 0.1-3.0 mg/kg groups, partial responders had among the lowest normalized peripheral clonal expansion, particularly in CD8+ T cells. Low levels of normalized T-cell clonal expansion were also seen in some nonresponding patients. Antigen specificity was not determined for the clonally expanded peripheral T cells.

For sequencing of the TCRbeta CDR3 region, genomic DNA was extracted from the sorted cells. TCRbeta CDR3 regions were sequenced using the immunoSEQ Assay. TCRdb retrieved this table from immuneACCESS and kept in-frame rearrangements only. Not all clones are present; in checked studies, unresolved V genes account for under half, and no reason is known for the remainder. The sample yields 50,000 to 70,000 clones; about 88% were counted once. The ten largest make up about 3% of the sample. Patients with autoimmune disease history or receiving systemic immunosuppression were excluded from the trial. Peripheral blood for TCR sequencing was collected from all dose cohorts at baseline, on cycle 4 day 1, and on cycle 7 day 1. Samples were obtained from an open-label, multicenter, first-in-human phase I dose-escalation trial of ivuxolimab. Adults with locally advanced or metastatic head and neck squamous cell, hepatocellular, melanoma or renal cell carcinoma were enrolled in the trial. CD4+ and CD8+ T cells were sorted separately from peripheral blood before TCR sequencing.

This clone appeared once. The target of this receptor is not known. Per-nucleotide qualities are absent, and no much larger clonotype sits a single base away. The germline V gene encodes CDR1 SGDLS and CDR2 YYNGEE. Ends trimmed: V by 1 base, J by 3 bases; bases unmatched to a gene: 3. The CDR3 holds 14 amino acids from the cysteine to the phenylalanine. CDR3 DNA only is kept here, 42 bases in frame from base 1. The rearrangement joined TRBV9 to TRBJ1-1; the central 7 bases match TRBD1. This clonotype was sampled from an adult with an advanced solid tumor such as melanoma, head and neck, liver or kidney cancer. The sequencing here drew on CD4+ or CD8+ T cells sorted from blood, taken in a trial of the OX40 agonist ivuxolimab. The bases read TGTGCCAGCAGCGTACTCGGACAGGACACTGAAGCTTTCTTT. Its protein reads: CASSVLGQDTEAFF.